Included here is one TCR beta chain sequence, with context. This clone is a singleton in its sample. Its specific antigen is unknown. No base quality values were provided; no much bigger clone lies one nucleotide off. TCRbeta CDR3 regions were amplified from genomic DNA by means of the immunoSEQ Assay, a bias-controlled multiplex PCR. The authors processed their data as follows. The number of nucleated cells in each sample was estimated from the amplification of reference gene primers within the assay. To quantify the absolute abundance of each unique TCRbeta CDR3 rearrangement, sequence reads were collapsed and filtered. Productive Simpson clonality was computed per sample as the square root of Simpson's diversity index over productive rearrangements. TCRdb holds this immuneACCESS table with in-frame rearrangements only. Some clones are missing; in checked studies, unresolved V genes explain under half, and the rest has no known cause. Clonal size and the V and J genes are those of that table, whereas D and trimming came from the DNA. This sample lists under 90,000 clones; 70% to 75% were detected once. 5% to 6% of the sample goes to the ten largest clones.

This entry belongs to a study of blood T cell repertoires in COVID-19 (TCRdb year 2020). The study in broad terms: Collaborator samples came from the United States, Italy and Spain and covered acute and convalescent phases of COVID-19. The repertoires were released in a freely available public database meant as a resource for research on the immune response to SARS-CoV-2. The prospective study material was composed of cDNA or gDNA derived from T cells, B-cell-depleted T cells, or PBMCs. HLA class I and class II types, where available, came from metadata supplied by the sample provider rather than from assay-based typing. The dataset comprised deeply sampled blood TCRbeta repertoires from subjects exposed to, actively infected with, or recovered from COVID-19. The samples were drawn from the first 160 participants of the ongoing ImmuneRACE study and from 950 to 1,500 subjects provided by 6 global collaborators. A de-identified subject ID, COVID-19 status, age in years and sex were almost always included in the sample metadata.

The collaborating institutions used their own protocols to collect whole blood in K2EDTA tubes. Collaborator samples were shipped for TCRbeta analysis as frozen whole blood, isolated PBMCs, or DNA extracted from either sample type. Via the germline V gene, CDR1 is MNHEY and CDR2 SVGAGI. V is cut by 2 bases and J by 2 bases, and the space between the germline ends is 9 bases. Counted from cysteine to phenylalanine, this CDR3 has 14 amino acids. CDR3 DNA only is kept here, 42 bases in frame from base 1. Findings and caveats that apply to the study as a whole: Clinical and demographic metadata were provided uncurated, with the amount varying by source and participant.

This clonotype was obtained from a man between 45 and 60 years old with active or convalescent COVID-19. The chain employs TRBV6-5 and TRBJ2-5; a tentative D call is TRBD2 (6 bases match). Sequencing was carried out using peripheral blood. The CDR3 region has the sequence CASSYGGEQETQYF. The base sequence is TGTGCCAGCAGTTACGGAGGGGAGCAAGAGACCCAGTACTTC.